These 18 T cell receptor beta chains share one sample of origin, sequenced in a study of CD4+ T cells in melanoma. Libraries were prepared by immunoSEQ multiplex PCR; TCRdb keeps only in-frame clonotypes and omits some of them. This table holds more than 110,000 clones, 92% found once. All receptors come from a human donor with melanoma.

The V and J genes are TRBV19 and TRBJ1-5, with a weak D call TRBD1 (6 bases). The CDR3 has 12 amino acids. Germline CDR1 is LNHDA and CDR2 is SQIVND (reference sequence). V was pared by 8 bases and J by 5 bases, with 10 bases between. The CDR3 region is CASLQGDQPQHF. CDR3 DNA sequence: TGTGCCAGTCTACAGGGCGATCAGCCCCAGCATTTT.

J is TRBJ2-3 and V is TRBV18; no reliable D call. Per germline, CDR1 KGHSH and CDR2 LQKENI. This CDR3 region has 14 residues. The germline V and J ends were trimmed by 5 bases and 1 base, with 10 bases remaining between them. CDR3 sequence: CASSGSRGTDTQYF. In DNA form, the CDR3 reads TGTGCCAGCTCAGGTTCTAGGGGCACAGATACGCAGTATTTT.

The chain recombines TRBV5-4 with TRBJ2-4; 7 bases fit TRBD2. CDR3 length: 17 amino acids. Germline loops: CDR1 SGHNT, CDR2 YYREEE (reference sequence). After removal of 4 bases from V and 0 bases from J, the junction contained 10 bases not matched to a gene. The CDR3 here is CASSTRGGGLAKNIQYF. The CDR3 coding sequence is TGTGCCAGCAGCACCCGCGGCGGGGGACTAGCCAAAAACATTCAGTACTTC.

The chain is built from TRBV5-4 and TRBJ2-1; no definite D call. The V end was cut by 2 bases, the J end by 7 bases, with 10 bases between. Germline V gene lookup returns CDR1 SGHNT and CDR2 YYREEE (reference sequence). The CDR3 runs to 13 residues. CDR3 sequence (DNA): TGTGCCAGCAGCTTAGGGTCCGCTAATGAGCAGTTCTTC. It is translated as CASSLGSANEQFF.

The J gene is TRBJ1-6, the V gene TRBV5-1; D gene ambiguous. V was shortened by 0 bases and J by 8 bases, with 9 bases between the two germline ends. This CDR3 region has 14 residues. Germline CDR1 reads SGHRS; CDR2 reads YFSETQ. This chain's CDR3 is CASSLEGRDSPLHF. Here the CDR3 DNA reads TGCGCCAGCAGCTTGGAAGGAAGGGATTCACCCCTCCACTTT.

The rearrangement links TRBV18 to TRBJ1-2; the D gene is possibly TRBD1 (5 bases). The CDR3 extends over 13 amino acids. V was clipped by 6 bases and J by 7 bases, with 15 bases between them. Germline loops: CDR1 KGHSH, CDR2 LQKENI. The CDR3 reads CASSQLGGSGYTF. CDR3 nucleotides: TGTGCCAGCTCCCAACTGGGGGGGTCTGGCTACACCTTC.

The rearrangement uses TRBV6-5 and TRBJ2-7, with 9 positions matching TRBD1. Germline CDR1 is MNHEY and CDR2 is SVGAGI. CDR3 length equals 14 residues. J lost 2 bases, V lost 2 bases, and 1 base had no gene match. The CDR3 region is CASSYGTGPYEQYF. CDR3 DNA: TGTGCCAGCAGTTACGGGACAGGGCCCTACGAGCAGTACTTC.

This sequence joins TRBV11-2 and TRBJ1-1; no firm D call. V was pared by 5 bases and J by 5 bases, with 12 bases between. In germline, CDR1 is SGHAT, CDR2 FQNNGV. This CDR3 is built from 13 residues. CDR3 nucleotides: TGTGCCAGCAGCCGAGACATGCGGACTGAAGCTTTCTTT. Its protein product is CASSRDMRTEAFF.

CDR3: CASNTDWGGDGYTF. Here the CDR3 DNA reads TGTGCCAGCAACACGGACTGGGGGGGGGATGGCTACACCTTC. The chain carries TRBV7-2 and TRBJ1-2, with D perhaps TRBD1 (5 bases). CDR3 length equals 14 residues. Germline V gene data show CDR1 as SGHTA and CDR2 as FQGNSA. Between the trimmed V and J ends, which lost 7 bases and 6 bases, there was a span of 18 bases. Combining the CDR3 with reference TRBV7-2 and TRBJ1-2 gives the whole variable domain GAGVSQSPSNKVTEKGKDVELRCDPISGHTALYWYRQSLGQGLEFLIYFQGNSAPDKSGLPSDRFSAERTGGSVSTLTIQRTQQEDSAVYLCASNTDWGGDGYTFGSGTRLTVV.

The rearrangement uses TRBV4-2 and TRBJ2-4; tentative D call: TRBD1 (6 bases). The V gene lost 5 bases and the J gene lost 0 bases, with 8 bases spanning the gap. The CDR3 runs 14 residues. The germline gives CDR1 LGHNA, CDR2 YNFKEQ. The CDR3 loop reads CASSKTGAKNIQYF. The CDR3 DNA follows: TGTGCCAGCAGCAAGACAGGAGCCAAAAACATTCAGTACTTC.

The V gene is TRBV18, the J gene TRBJ1-1, with D unresolved. The V gene's germline CDR1 is KGHSH and CDR2 LQKENI. The CDR3 runs 12 residues. V lost 1 base and J 4 bases, leaving 4 bases between the germline ends. DNA of the CDR3: TGTGCCAGCTCACCACGACCCACTGAAGCTTTCTTT. Translating it yields CASSPRPTEAFF.

The V and J genes are TRBV18 and TRBJ1-2; no reliable D call. The germline V gene has CDR1 KGHSH and CDR2 LQKENI. Trimming took off 4 bases at V and 7 bases at J, with 13 bases between the two ends. CDR3 length: 13 amino acids. CDR3 in amino acids: CASSLESTRGYTF. For the CDR3, the DNA is TGTGCCAGCTCACTAGAATCCACTCGTGGCTACACCTTC.

This clone has a single count. The chain has TRBV7-9 and TRBJ1-6, with D unclear. This CDR3 comprises 15 residues. Germline CDR1 reads SEHNR; CDR2 reads FQNEAQ (reference sequence). Trimming shortened V by 3 bases and J by 0 bases, and 6 bases separated the two germline ends. CDR3 amino acids: CASSLSSSYNSPLHF. The CDR3 nucleotides are TGTGCCAGCAGCTTGAGTAGCTCCTATAATTCACCCCTCCACTTT.

This clone was detected once. The J gene is TRBJ1-1, the V gene TRBV5-1, with no clear D. V shed 0 bases and J shed 3 bases, with 3 bases lying between them. This CDR3 has 12 residues. Germline values: CDR1 SGHRS, CDR2 YFSETQ. The CDR3 sequence is CASSLVDTEAFF. CDR3 in DNA: TGCGCCAGCAGCTTGGTAGACACTGAAGCTTTCTTT. Based on the CDR3 plus reference TRBV5-1 and TRBJ1-1, the full variable domain is KAGVTQTPRYLIKTRGQQVTLSCSPISGHRSVSWYQQTPGQGLQFLFEYFSETQRNKGNFPGRFSGRQFSNSRSEMNVSTLELGDSALYLCASSLVDTEAFFGQGTRLTVV.

The chain has TRBV18 and TRBJ2-2; D gene ambiguous. Per the germline V gene, CDR1 is KGHSH and CDR2 is LQKENI. Trimming took off 4 bases at V and 3 bases at J, with 6 bases between the two ends. This CDR3 comprises 13 residues. The CDR3 reads CASSQSDTGELFF. The CDR3 DNA follows: TGTGCCAGCTCACAGAGCGACACCGGGGAGCTGTTTTTT.

The chain recombines TRBV11-2 with TRBJ2-3, with 10 bases aligning to TRBD2. With V trimmed by 1 base and J by 2 bases, 6 bases remained unmatched. The CDR3 covers 17 residues. The germline gives CDR1 SGHAT, CDR2 FQNNGV. The CDR3 coding sequence is TGTGCCAGCAGCTTAGCGTTAGCGGGGGGTTCCACAGATACGCAGTATTTT. This encodes CASSLALAGGSTDTQYF.

In this sample, this clone turned up once. V and J are TRBV19 and TRBJ1-1; the D gene is possibly TRBD1 (5 bases). The length of the CDR3 is 13 residues. V shed 3 bases and J shed 3 bases, with 8 bases lying between them. Germline CDR1 and CDR2: LNHDA and SQIVND (reference sequence). In nucleotides, the CDR3 is TGTGCCAGTAGTATTAGCAGGGACACTGAAGCTTTCTTT. It translates to CASSISRDTEAFF. The whole variable domain, remainder taken from reference TRBV19 and TRBJ1-1, is DGGITQSPKYLFRKEGQNVTLSCEQNLNHDAMYWYRQDPGQGLRLIYYSQIVNDFQKGDIAEGYSVSREKKESFPLTVTSAQKNPTAFYLCASSISRDTEAFFGQGTRLTVV.

V is TRBV6-5 and J is TRBJ1-6; no clear D gene. The CDR3 covers 15 residues. V lost 2 bases to trimming and J lost 6 bases, with 11 bases between them. From germline, CDR1 is MNHEY and CDR2 SVGAGI. The CDR3, as DNA: TGTGCCAGCAGTTACAATGACGTTCGTAATTCACCCCTCCACTTT. This codes for CASSYNDVRNSPLHF.